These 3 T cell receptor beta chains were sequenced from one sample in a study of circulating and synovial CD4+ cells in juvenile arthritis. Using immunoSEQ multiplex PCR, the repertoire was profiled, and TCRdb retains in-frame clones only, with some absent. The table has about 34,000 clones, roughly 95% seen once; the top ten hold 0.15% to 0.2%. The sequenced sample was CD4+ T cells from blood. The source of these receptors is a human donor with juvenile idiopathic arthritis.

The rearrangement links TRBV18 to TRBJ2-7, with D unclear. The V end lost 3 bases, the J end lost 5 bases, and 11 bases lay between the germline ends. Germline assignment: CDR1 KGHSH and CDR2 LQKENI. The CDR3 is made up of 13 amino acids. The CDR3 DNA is TGTGCCAGCTCACCTTCGGCGGTACACGAGCAGTACTTC. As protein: CASSPSAVHEQYF.

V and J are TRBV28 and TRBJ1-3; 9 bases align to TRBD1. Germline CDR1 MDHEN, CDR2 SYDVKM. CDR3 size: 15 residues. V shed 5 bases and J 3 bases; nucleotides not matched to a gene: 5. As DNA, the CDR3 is TGTGCCAGCAGTAAGGACAGGGGAGGTGGAAACACCATATATTTT. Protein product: CASSKDRGGGNTIYF.

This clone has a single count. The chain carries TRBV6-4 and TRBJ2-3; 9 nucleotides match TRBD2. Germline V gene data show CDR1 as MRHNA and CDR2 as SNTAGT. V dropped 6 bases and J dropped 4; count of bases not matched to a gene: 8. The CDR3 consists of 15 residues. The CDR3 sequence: CASSPEAGGSDTQYF. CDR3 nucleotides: TGTGCCAGCAGCCCAGAAGCGGGAGGTTCAGATACGCAGTATTTT.